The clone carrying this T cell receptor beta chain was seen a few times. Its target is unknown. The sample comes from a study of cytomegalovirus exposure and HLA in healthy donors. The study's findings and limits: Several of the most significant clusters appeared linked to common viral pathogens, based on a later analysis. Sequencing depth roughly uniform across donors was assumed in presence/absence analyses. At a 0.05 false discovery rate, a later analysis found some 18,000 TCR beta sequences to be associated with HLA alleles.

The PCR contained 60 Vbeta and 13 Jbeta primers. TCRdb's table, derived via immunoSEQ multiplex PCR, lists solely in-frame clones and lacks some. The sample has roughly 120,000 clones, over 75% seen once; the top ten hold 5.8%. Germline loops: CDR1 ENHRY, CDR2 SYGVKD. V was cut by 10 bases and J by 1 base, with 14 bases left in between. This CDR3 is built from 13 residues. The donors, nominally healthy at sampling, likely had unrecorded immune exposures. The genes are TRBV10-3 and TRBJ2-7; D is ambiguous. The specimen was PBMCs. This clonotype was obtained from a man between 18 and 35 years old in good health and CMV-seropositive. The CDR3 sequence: CATSISESYEQYF. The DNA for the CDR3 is TGTGCCACCTCCATAAGCGAGTCCTACGAGCAGTACTTC.